What follows are 5 T cell receptor beta chains derived from one specimen sequenced in a study of T-cell reconstitution after alpha-beta-depleted transplantation in children. Unique molecular identifiers were incorporated during preparation of the TCRbeta library. Each CDR3 protein gets one entry after TCRdb re-called the PCR reads with MiXCR. The sample includes 640,000 or so distinct CDR3 sequences, approximately 16% seen only once; the top ten take 0.85% to 1.3%. The source material was PBMCs from the stem cell graft donor, sampled from the stem cell graft. These receptors were obtained from a human donor who donated a stem cell graft to a child with acute myeloid leukemia.

The table lists this clonotype with many counts. The V and J genes are TRBV7-2 and TRBJ2-3, with D maybe TRBD2 (7 bases). CDR3 length equals 17 residues. The germline gives CDR1 SGHTA, CDR2 FQGNSA. The ends were cut back, 0 bases at V and 0 bases at J, with 13 bases in the middle. The CDR3 loop is CASSLARRGPSTDTQYF. The DNA for the CDR3 is TGTGCCAGCAGCTTAGCTAGGCGGGGGCCTAGCACAGATACGCAGTATTTT.

This clonotype was seen more than once but under ten times. This rearrangement joins TRBV29-1 to TRBJ2-5; 12 bases are a match to TRBD2. V gave up 7 bases and J gave up 1 base; unmatched junction bases: 7. CDR1 is SQVTM, CDR2 ANQGSEA, per germline. The CDR3 extends over 15 amino acids. The CDR3 spells CSAGGTSGSQETQYF. The CDR3 DNA reads TGCAGCGCTGGTGGGACTAGCGGGTCCCAAGAGACCCAGTACTTC.

This clonotype was observed a handful of times. V gene TRBV12-3 or TRBV12-4 combines with J gene TRBJ1-5, with D uncertain. The CDR3 length is 13 residues. V was shortened by 6 bases and J by 10 bases, with 16 bases between the two germline ends. The CDR3 loop reads CASSAGRVLPQHF. For the CDR3, the DNA is TGTGCCAGCAGCGCGGGGAGGGTTCTTCCCCAGCATTTT.

The V gene is TRBV28, the J gene TRBJ2-7; D gene uncertain. From germline, CDR1 is MDHEN and CDR2 SYDVKM. V was cut by 10 bases and J by 4 bases, with 23 bases left in between. This CDR3 is built from 15 residues. The CDR3 protein is CAMGPGLRWRYEQYV. The CDR3 DNA follows: TGTGCCATGGGCCCCGGGCTCAGGTGGCGATACGAGCAGTACGTC.

This clonotype has more than one count but fewer than ten. The chain has TRBV29-1 and TRBJ2-1, with TRBD2 matching 8 bases. After removal of 7 bases from V and 3 bases from J, the junction contained 11 bases not matched to a gene. Germline assignment: CDR1 SQVTM and CDR2 ANQGSEA. This CDR3 is 15 amino acids long. CDR3 in amino acids: CSASLSGENYNEQFF. The DNA of the CDR3 is TGCAGCGCCAGTCTTAGCGGGGAGAACTACAATGAGCAGTTCTTC.